Each of the 3 T cell receptor beta chains below was sequenced from the same sample in a study of cytomegalovirus exposure and HLA in healthy donors. PCR used 60 Vbeta primers and 13 Jbeta primers. Clones were read by immunoSEQ multiplex PCR, and TCRdb kept only the in-frame ones, dropping some. Found here are more than 100,000 clones, approximately 64% of them singletons; the top ten hold around 3.5%. Sequencing was carried out using PBMCs. These receptors were obtained from a woman aged 50 to 60 in good health and CMV-seronegative.

This sequence joins TRBV14 and TRBJ1-1; no clear D gene. This CDR3 has 11 residues. Trimming took 4 bases from V and 8 from J, leaving 8 bases between them. Germline V gives CDR1 SGHDN, CDR2 FVKESK. CDR3 DNA: TGTGCCAGCAGCCCGTTCGGGGAAGCTTTCTTT. Its translation is CASSPFGEAFF.

This clone has only one observation. CDR3: CASSPRQRRRTDTQYF. CDR3 DNA: TGTGCCAGCAGTCCCCGGCAGCGTCGTCGCACAGATACGCAGTATTTT. The gene calls are TRBV28 and TRBJ2-3; D gene ambiguous. Germline CDR1 and CDR2: MDHEN and SYDVKM. The CDR3 sequence is 16 residues long. Trimming took 5 bases from V and 1 from J, leaving 16 bases between them.

The rearrangement links TRBV2 to TRBJ1-2; D is ambiguous. Trimming shortened V by 6 bases and J by 4 bases, and 12 bases separated the two germline ends. This CDR3 contains 13 residues. Germline V gene data show CDR1 as SNHLY and CDR2 as FYNNEI. The CDR3 spells CASSASGSYGYTF. CDR3 nucleotides: TGTGCCAGCAGCGCGAGCGGCTCCTATGGCTACACCTTC.